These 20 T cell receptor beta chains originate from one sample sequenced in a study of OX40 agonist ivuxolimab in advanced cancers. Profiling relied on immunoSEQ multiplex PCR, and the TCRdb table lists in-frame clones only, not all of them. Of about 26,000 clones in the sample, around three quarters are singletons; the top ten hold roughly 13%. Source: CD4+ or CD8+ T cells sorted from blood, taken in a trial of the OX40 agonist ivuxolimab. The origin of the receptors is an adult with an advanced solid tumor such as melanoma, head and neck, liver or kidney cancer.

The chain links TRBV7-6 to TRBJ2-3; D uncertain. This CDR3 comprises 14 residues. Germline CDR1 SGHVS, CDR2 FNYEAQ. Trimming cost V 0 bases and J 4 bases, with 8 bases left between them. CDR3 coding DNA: TGTGCCAGCAGCTTAGCAGGGCCACCAGATACGCAGTATTTT. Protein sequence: CASSLAGPPDTQYF.

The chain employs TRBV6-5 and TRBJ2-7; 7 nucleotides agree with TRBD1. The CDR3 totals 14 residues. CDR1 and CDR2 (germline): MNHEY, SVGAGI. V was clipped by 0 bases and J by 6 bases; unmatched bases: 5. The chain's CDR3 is CASSYSTGVGEQYF. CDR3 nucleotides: TGTGCCAGCAGTTACTCTACAGGGGTGGGCGAGCAGTACTTC.

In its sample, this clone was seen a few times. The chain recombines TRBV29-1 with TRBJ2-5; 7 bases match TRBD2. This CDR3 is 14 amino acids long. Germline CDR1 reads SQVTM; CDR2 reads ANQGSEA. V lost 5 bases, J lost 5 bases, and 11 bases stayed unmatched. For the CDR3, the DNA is TGCAGCGTTATGGGGACCCCCGGGAGGGAGACCCAGTACTTC. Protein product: CSVMGTPGRETQYF.

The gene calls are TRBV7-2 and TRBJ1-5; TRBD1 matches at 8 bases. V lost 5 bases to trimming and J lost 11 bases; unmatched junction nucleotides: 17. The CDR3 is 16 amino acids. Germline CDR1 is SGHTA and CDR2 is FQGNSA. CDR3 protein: CASSIISGTGGLAQHF. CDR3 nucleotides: TGTGCCAGCAGCATTATTTCCGGGACAGGTGGTTTGGCCCAGCATTTT. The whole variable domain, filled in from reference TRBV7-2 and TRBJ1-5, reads GAGVSQSPSNKVTEKGKDVELRCDPISGHTALYWYRQSLGQGLEFLIYFQGNSAPDKSGLPSDRFSAERTGGSVSTLTIQRTQQEDSAVYLCASSIISGTGGLAQHFGDGTRLSIL.

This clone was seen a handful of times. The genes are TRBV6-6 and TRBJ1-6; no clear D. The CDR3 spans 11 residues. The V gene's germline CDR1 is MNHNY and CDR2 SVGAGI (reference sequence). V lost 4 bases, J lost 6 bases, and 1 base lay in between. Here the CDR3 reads CASSSNSPLHF. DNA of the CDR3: TGTGCCAGCAGTTCTAATTCACCCCTCCACTTT.

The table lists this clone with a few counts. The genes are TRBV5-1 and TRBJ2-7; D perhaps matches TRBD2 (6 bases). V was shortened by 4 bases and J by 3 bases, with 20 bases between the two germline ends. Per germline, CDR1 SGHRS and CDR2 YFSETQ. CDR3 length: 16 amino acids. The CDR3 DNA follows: TGCGCCAGCAGCAACGCCATTACGGGACTCAACTACGAGCAGTACTTC. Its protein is CASSNAITGLNYEQYF.

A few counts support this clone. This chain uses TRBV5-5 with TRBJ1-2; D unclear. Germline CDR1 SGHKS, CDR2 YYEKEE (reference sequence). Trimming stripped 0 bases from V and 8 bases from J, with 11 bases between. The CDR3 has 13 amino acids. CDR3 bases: TGTGCCAGCAGCTTGGGATCTGTTTCGGGCTACACCTTC. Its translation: CASSLGSVSGYTF.

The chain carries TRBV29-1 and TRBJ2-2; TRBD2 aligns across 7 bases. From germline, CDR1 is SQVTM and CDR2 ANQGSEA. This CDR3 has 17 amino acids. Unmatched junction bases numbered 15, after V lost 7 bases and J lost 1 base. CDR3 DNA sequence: TGCAGCGGCCGGGGGGTCCCCATGGGGAAGAACACCGGGGAGCTGTTTTTT. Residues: CSGRGVPMGKNTGELFF.

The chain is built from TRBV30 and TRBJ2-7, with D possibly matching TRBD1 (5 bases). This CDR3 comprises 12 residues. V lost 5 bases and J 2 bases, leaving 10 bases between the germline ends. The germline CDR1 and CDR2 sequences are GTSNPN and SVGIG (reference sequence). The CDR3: CAWGRDTYEQYF. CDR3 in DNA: TGTGCCTGGGGCAGGGATACCTACGAGCAGTACTTC. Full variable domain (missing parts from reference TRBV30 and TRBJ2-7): SQTIHQWPATLVQPVGSPLSLECTVEGTSNPNLYWYRQAAGRGLQLLFYSVGIGQISSEVPQNLSASRPQDRQFILSSKKLLLSDSGFYLCAWGRDTYEQYFGPGTRLTVT.

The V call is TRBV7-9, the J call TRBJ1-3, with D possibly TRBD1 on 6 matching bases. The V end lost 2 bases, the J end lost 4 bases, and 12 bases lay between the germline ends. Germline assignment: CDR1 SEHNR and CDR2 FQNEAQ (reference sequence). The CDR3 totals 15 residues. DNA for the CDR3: TGTGCCAGCAGCTTAATGGGGGCAGGAGGAAACACCATATATTTT. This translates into CASSLMGAGGNTIYF.

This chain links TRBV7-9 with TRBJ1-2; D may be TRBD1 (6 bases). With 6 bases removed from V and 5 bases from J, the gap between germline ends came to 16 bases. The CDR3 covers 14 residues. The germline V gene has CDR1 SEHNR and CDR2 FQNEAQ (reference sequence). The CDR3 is CASSSTERGYGYTF. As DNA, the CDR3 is TGTGCCAGCAGTTCGACTGAGAGGGGGTATGGCTACACCTTC.

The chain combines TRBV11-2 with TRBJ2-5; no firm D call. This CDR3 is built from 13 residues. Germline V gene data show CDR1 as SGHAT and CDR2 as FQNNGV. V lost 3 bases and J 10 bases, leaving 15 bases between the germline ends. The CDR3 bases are TGTGCCAGCAGCTTCCCGGGCAGCCCGATCCAGTACTTC. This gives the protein CASSFPGSPIQYF.

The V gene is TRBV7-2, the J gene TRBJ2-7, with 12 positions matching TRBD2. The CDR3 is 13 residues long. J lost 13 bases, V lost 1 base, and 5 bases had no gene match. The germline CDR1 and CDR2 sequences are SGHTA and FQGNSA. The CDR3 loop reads CASSLGLAGDHYF. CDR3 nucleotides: TGTGCCAGCAGCTTAGGACTAGCGGGGGACCACTACTTC.

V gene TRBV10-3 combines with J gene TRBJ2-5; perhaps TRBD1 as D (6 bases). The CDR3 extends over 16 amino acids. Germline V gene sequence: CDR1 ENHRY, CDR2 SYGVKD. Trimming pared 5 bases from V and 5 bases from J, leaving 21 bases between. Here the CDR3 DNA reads TGTGCCATCAGTCCCTCCAACAGGGCCCCCGGGGAGACCCAGTACTTC. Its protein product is CAISPSNRAPGETQYF.

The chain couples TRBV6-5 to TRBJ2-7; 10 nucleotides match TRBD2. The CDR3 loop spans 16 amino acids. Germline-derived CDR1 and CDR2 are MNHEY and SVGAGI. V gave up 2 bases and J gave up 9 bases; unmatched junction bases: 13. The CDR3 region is CASSYRVSSGGISQYF. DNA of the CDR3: TGTGCCAGCAGTTACAGGGTGTCTAGCGGGGGTATCTCGCAGTACTTC.

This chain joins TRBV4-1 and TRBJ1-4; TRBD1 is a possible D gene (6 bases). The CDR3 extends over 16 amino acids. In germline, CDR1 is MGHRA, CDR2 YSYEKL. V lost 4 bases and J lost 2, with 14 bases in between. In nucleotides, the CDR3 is TGCGCCAGCAGCCGGAAGGGGGTTGTGACTAATGAAAAACTGTTTTTT. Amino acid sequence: CASSRKGVVTNEKLFF.

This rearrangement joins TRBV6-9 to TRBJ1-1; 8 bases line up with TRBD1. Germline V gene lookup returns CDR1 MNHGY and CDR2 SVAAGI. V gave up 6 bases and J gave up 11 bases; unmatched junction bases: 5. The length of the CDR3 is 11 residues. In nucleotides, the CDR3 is TGTGCCAGCAGAAGACAGGGGAGGGCTTTCTTT. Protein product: CASRRQGRAFF.

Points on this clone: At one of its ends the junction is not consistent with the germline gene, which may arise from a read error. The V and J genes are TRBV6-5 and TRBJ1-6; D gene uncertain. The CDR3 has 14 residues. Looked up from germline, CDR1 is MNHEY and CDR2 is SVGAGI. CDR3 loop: CASSNSPQNSPLHF. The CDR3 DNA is TGTGCCAGCAGTAACTCACCACAGAATTCACCCCTCCACTTT.

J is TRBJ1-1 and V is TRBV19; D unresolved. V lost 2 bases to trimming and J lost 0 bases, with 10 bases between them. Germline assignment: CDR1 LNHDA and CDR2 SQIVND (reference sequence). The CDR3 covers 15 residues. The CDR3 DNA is TGTGCCAGTAGTATAATGGCCAGCGTGAACACTGAAGCTTTCTTT. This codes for CASSIMASVNTEAFF.

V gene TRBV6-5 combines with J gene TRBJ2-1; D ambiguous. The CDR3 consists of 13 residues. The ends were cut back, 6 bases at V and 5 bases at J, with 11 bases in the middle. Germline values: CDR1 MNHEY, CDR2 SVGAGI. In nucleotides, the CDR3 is TGTGCCAGCAGGATGTCTGAAAACAATGAGCAGTTCTTC. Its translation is CASRMSENNEQFF.